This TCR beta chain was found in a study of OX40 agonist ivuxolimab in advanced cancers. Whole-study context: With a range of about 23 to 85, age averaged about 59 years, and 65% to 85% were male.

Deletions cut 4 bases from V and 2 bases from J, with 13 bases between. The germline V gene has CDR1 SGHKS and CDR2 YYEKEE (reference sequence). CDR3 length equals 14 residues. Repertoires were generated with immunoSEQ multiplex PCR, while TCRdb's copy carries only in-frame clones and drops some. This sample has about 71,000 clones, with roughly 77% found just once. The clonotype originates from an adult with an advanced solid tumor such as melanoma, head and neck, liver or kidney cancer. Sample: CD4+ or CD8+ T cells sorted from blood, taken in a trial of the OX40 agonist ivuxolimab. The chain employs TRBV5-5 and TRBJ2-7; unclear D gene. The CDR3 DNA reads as TGTGCCAGCAGCCCCTCTTGGGTCCCCTACGAGCAGTACTTC. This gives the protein CASSPSWVPYEQYF.